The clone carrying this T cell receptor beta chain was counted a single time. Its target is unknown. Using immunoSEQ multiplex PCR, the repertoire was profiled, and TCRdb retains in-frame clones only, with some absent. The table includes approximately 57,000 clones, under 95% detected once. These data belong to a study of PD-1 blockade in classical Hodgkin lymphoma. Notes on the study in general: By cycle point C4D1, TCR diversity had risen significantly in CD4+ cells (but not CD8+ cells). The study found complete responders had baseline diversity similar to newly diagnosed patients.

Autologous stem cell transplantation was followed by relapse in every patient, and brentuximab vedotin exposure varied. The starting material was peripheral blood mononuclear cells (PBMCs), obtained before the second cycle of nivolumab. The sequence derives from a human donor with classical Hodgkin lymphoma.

The CDR3 loop is CASSLLQGSYEQYF. CDR3 bases: TGTGCCAGCAGCTTATTACAGGGCTCCTACGAGCAGTACTTC. V is TRBV7-6 and J is TRBJ2-7; tentatively, D is TRBD1 (6 bases). The CDR3 has 14 amino acids. From germline, CDR1 is SGHVS and CDR2 FNYEAQ. V was pared by 2 bases and J by 0 bases, with 8 bases between.